This T cell receptor beta chain was sequenced during a study of T cells after posttransplantation cyclophosphamide. Clones were sequenced by immunoSEQ multiplex PCR, and TCRdb holds only the in-frame ones, with some missing. The profile shows approximately 4,000 clones, 75% to 85% of them singletons. Treatment was busulfan-fludarabine conditioning, a marrow graft, and cyclophosphamide on days +3 and +4. Per germline, CDR1 SGDLS and CDR2 YYNGEE. The CDR3 has 15 residues. V dropped 5 bases and J dropped 0; count of bases not matched to a gene: 7. This rearrangement joins TRBV9 to TRBJ2-7; TRBD2 aligns across 8 bases. The material was CD4+ T cells sorted from blood, obtained around 33 weeks after a stem cell transplant with posttransplant cyclophosphamide. This clonotype originated in a young adult male patient who received an allogeneic stem cell transplant from a related donor, was CMV-positive, and had no GVHD. Some T cells may possibly be graft donor cells. The CDR3, as DNA: TGTGCCAGCAGTTCGACTAGCGCGTACTCCTACGAGCAGTACTTC. Amino acid sequence: CASSSTSAYSYEQYF.